Listed here are 26 T cell receptor beta chains from one sample, sequenced in a study of blood T cell repertoires in COVID-19. Sequenced by immunoSEQ multiplex PCR; TCRdb stores in-frame clones only, minus some. The table has approximately 55,000 clones, just over 90% seen once. Material: peripheral blood. The receptors were gathered from a middle-aged man with acute or convalescent COVID-19.

The V and J genes are TRBV5-6 and TRBJ2-7, with TRBD1 matching 9 bases. The CDR3 length is 14 residues. V trimming: 4 bases; J trimming: 6 bases; junction bases outside the gene matches: 8. Germline V lookup: CDR1 SGHDT, CDR2 YYEEEE. CDR3 DNA: TGTGCCAGCAGCCCCGGGACAGGGCAACGCGAGCAGTACTTC. Protein product: CASSPGTGQREQYF.

V usage is TRBV18 and J usage is TRBJ1-4; 8 positions agree with TRBD1. This CDR3 is built from 15 residues. The J segment lost 6 bases and the V segment lost 3 bases, leaving 6 bases of the junction unmatched. Per germline, CDR1 KGHSH and CDR2 LQKENI. The CDR3 bases are TGTGCCAGCTCACCTATGCAGGGGGCGGATGAAAAACTGTTTTTT. Protein sequence: CASSPMQGADEKLFF.

The chain couples TRBV6-5 to TRBJ1-1; D is unclear. Germline V gene lookup returns CDR1 MNHEY and CDR2 SVGAGI. CDR3 size: 13 residues. V gave up 3 bases and J gave up 5 bases, with 10 bases separating them. The chain's CDR3 is CASSYMTGTEAFF. DNA for the CDR3: TGTGCCAGCAGTTATATGACCGGGACTGAAGCTTTCTTT.

J is TRBJ2-7 and V is TRBV5-4, with D possibly being TRBD2 (6 bases). Germline loops: CDR1 SGHNT, CDR2 YYREEE (reference sequence). The V and J ends lost 3 bases and 7 bases respectively, with 20 bases between them. The CDR3 spans 15 residues. The CDR3 is CASSSSGSLILEQYF. The DNA for the CDR3 is TGTGCCAGCAGCTCCAGCGGGTCCCTAATTCTTGAGCAGTACTTC.

This clone has only one observation. The chain is built from TRBV10-3 and TRBJ1-2; D is undetermined. This CDR3 comprises 15 residues. V was cut by 4 bases and J by 2 bases, with 14 bases left in between. Germline lookup yields CDR1 ENHRY and CDR2 SYGVKD. The CDR3 here is CAISAQVSGNYGYTF. In DNA form, the CDR3 reads TGTGCCATCAGTGCCCAGGTCTCGGGAAACTATGGCTACACCTTC.

V usage is TRBV30 and J usage is TRBJ1-2; 10 bases are shared with TRBD1. Germline CDR1 is GTSNPN and CDR2 is SVGIG (reference sequence). V lost 3 bases to trimming and J lost 5 bases; unmatched junction nucleotides: 6. CDR3 length: 14 amino acids. CDR3: CAWSGQGELYGYTF. CDR3 nucleotide sequence: TGTGCCTGGAGCGGACAGGGGGAGCTTTATGGCTACACCTTC.

The chain combines TRBV20-1 with TRBJ2-6; the match to TRBD1 covers 11 bases. Germline-derived CDR1 and CDR2 are DFQATT and SNEGSKA (reference sequence). CDR3 size: 17 residues. With V trimmed by 3 bases and J by 0 bases, 4 bases remained unmatched. The CDR3 nucleotides are TGCAGTGCTAGTACCGGGACAGGGGGCTCTGGGGCCAACGTCCTGACTTTC. Its translation is CSASTGTGGSGANVLTF.

The V and J genes are TRBV28 and TRBJ1-2; 8 nucleotides line up with TRBD1. This CDR3 is 14 amino acids long. Germline CDR1 is MDHEN and CDR2 is SYDVKM. Trimming removed 3 bases from V and 3 bases from J; junction bases left unmatched: 3. The CDR3 coding sequence is TGTGCCAGCAGTTTCCCACAGGGGGACTATGGCTACACCTTC. Amino acids: CASSFPQGDYGYTF.

The chain carries TRBV6-1 and TRBJ1-2; D perhaps matches TRBD1 (6 bases). The V gene's germline CDR1 is MNHNS and CDR2 SASEGT. Trimming pared 6 bases from V and 4 bases from J, leaving 15 bases between. This CDR3 has 14 amino acids. CDR3 DNA: TGTGCCAGCAGAATTCTACAGGGTACCTATGGCTACACCTTC. Its translation: CASRILQGTYGYTF.

The V gene is TRBV19, the J gene TRBJ2-7, with 8 bases identical to TRBD1. CDR3 length equals 16 residues. Germline-derived CDR1 and CDR2 are LNHDA and SQIVND (reference sequence). The V gene end was trimmed by 5 bases and the J gene end by 3 bases; junction bases not matched to a gene: 12. In DNA form, the CDR3 reads TGTGCCAGTAGTCTCCTGGGGGACAGGAGACTCTACGAGCAGTACTTC. This translates into CASSLLGDRRLYEQYF.

The gene calls are TRBV5-1 and TRBJ2-1; TRBD2 aligns across 16 bases. V trimming: 0 bases; J trimming: 4 bases; junction bases outside the gene matches: 7. The CDR3 spans 19 residues. Germline values: CDR1 SGHRS, CDR2 YFSETQ. The CDR3 sequence: CASSLEGTSGRAMYNEQFF. The CDR3 nucleotides are TGCGCCAGCAGCTTGGAAGGGACTAGCGGGAGGGCCATGTACAATGAGCAGTTCTTC.

The chain recombines TRBV11-2 with TRBJ2-1; no definite D call. Trimming left V 5 bases short and J 3 bases short, with 8 bases between. Germline assignment: CDR1 SGHAT and CDR2 FQNNGV. The CDR3 runs to 13 residues. In nucleotides, the CDR3 is TGTGCCAGCAGCAGACACCTCTACAATGAGCAGTTCTTC. Amino acid sequence: CASSRHLYNEQFF.

The chain couples TRBV6-2 or TRBV6-3 to TRBJ2-2, with 15 bases fitting TRBD2. V dropped 5 bases and J dropped 6; count of bases not matched to a gene: 10. The CDR3 loop spans 18 amino acids. Germline-derived CDR1 and CDR2 are MNHEY and SVGEGT. CDR3 loop: CASSPGLAGGPGPGELFF. DNA for the CDR3: TGTGCCAGCAGTCCCGGACTAGCGGGAGGGCCCGGACCCGGGGAGCTGTTTTTT.

The genes are TRBV5-1 and TRBJ2-5, with TRBD2 matching over 10 bases. The V gene end was trimmed by 4 bases and the J gene end by 3 bases; junction bases not matched to a gene: 3. The CDR3 has 14 residues. Germline lookup yields CDR1 SGHRS and CDR2 YFSETQ. The CDR3 sequence is CASSLGTSEETQYF. The CDR3 DNA sequence: TGCGCCAGCAGCCTCGGGACTAGCGAAGAGACCCAGTACTTC.

This clone was seen just once. The rearrangement links TRBV6-2 or TRBV6-3 to TRBJ2-3, with 8 positions matching TRBD2. Germline V gives CDR1 MNHEY, CDR2 SVGEGT. After removal of 2 bases from V and 2 bases from J, the junction contained 6 bases not matched to a gene. There are 16 residues in the CDR3. CDR3 sequence reads: CASSYPPGRATDTQYF. The CDR3 DNA reads as TGTGCCAGCAGTTACCCGCCCGGGAGGGCCACAGATACGCAGTATTTT.

The chain combines TRBV7-3 with TRBJ2-3, with 10 bases lining up with TRBD2. V was pared by 5 bases and J by 4 bases, with 9 bases of the junction left unmatched. The CDR3 loop spans 16 amino acids. The V gene's germline CDR1 is SGHTA and CDR2 FQGTGA. The CDR3 DNA sequence: TGTGCCAGCAGCGCCCCAAAGCGGGGGGGCTCAGATACGCAGTATTTT. It codes for CASSAPKRGGSDTQYF.

The table lists this clone with a count of one. The chain has TRBV6-5 and TRBJ2-7; 7 positions agree with TRBD1. The CDR3 spans 14 residues. Unmatched junction bases numbered 9, after V lost 6 bases and J lost 4 bases. CDR1 and CDR2 (germline): MNHEY, SVGAGI. CDR3 in amino acids: CASSPEGGGYEQYF. The CDR3 region has the DNA TGTGCCAGCAGCCCCGAAGGGGGCGGATACGAGCAGTACTTC.

The chain combines TRBV7-9 with TRBJ1-1; TRBD1 matches 9 bases. Trimming at V came to 5 bases and at J to 5 bases, leaving 6 bases not matched to a gene. Germline assignment: CDR1 SEHNR and CDR2 FQNEAQ (reference sequence). The CDR3 has 14 amino acids. The CDR3 sequence: CASSRPGTGTEAFF. DNA of the CDR3: TGTGCCAGCAGCCGTCCCGGGACAGGGACTGAAGCTTTCTTT.

The CDR3 coding sequence is TGTGCCAGCAGTTTAGGGGCAGGGAATGGCTACACCTTC. This translates into CASSLGAGNGYTF. The chain uses TRBV12-3 or TRBV12-4 and TRBJ1-2; maybe TRBD1 (5 bases). Trimming removed 1 base at V and 6 bases at J, with 9 bases between. This CDR3 contains 13 residues.

The chain joins TRBV7-2 to TRBJ2-7; D unclear. Germline CDR1 is SGHTA and CDR2 is FQGNSA. Trimming cost V 3 bases and J 2 bases, with 11 bases left between them. This CDR3 has 14 residues. CDR3 sequence (DNA): TGTGCCAGCAGCTTGGTTCACACGACCTACGAGCAGTACTTC. Residues: CASSLVHTTYEQYF.

The chain combines TRBV4-1 with TRBJ2-2, with TRBD1 identical over 7 bases. Germline CDR1 and CDR2: MGHRA and YSYEKL. Germline trimming cut 1 base from V and 5 bases from J; bases unmatched to any gene: 4. This CDR3 region has 15 residues. CDR3 sequence reads: CASSQALQGTGELFF. CDR3 nucleotides: TGCGCCAGCAGCCAAGCCCTACAGGGGACCGGGGAGCTGTTTTTT.

The V gene is TRBV4-1, the J gene TRBJ1-4, with 7 bases identical to TRBD1. V trimming: 2 bases; J trimming: 4 bases; junction bases outside the gene matches: 4. The germline CDR1 and CDR2 sequences are MGHRA and YSYEKL. The CDR3 has 15 residues. The CDR3 loop is CASSQRQGNNEKLFF. The CDR3 nucleotides read TGCGCCAGCAGCCAAAGACAGGGCAATAATGAAAAACTGTTTTTT.

V and J are TRBV5-6 and TRBJ1-1; perhaps TRBD1 as D (5 bases). Trimming shortened V by 4 bases and J by 10 bases, and 14 bases separated the two germline ends. This CDR3 comprises 12 residues. CDR1 and CDR2 (germline): SGHDT, YYEEEE. CDR3 in amino acids: CASSADKGVAFF. CDR3 coding DNA: TGTGCCAGCAGCGCGGATAAAGGGGTAGCTTTCTTT.

The genes are TRBV2 and TRBJ2-7; D is perhaps TRBD2 (5 bases). The CDR3 length is 12 residues. V was shortened by 11 bases and J by 0 bases, with 11 bases between the two germline ends. The germline gives CDR1 SNHLY, CDR2 FYNNEI. CDR3 protein: CAGRDYSYEQYF. The CDR3 DNA is TGTGCCGGACGCGACTACTCCTACGAGCAGTACTTC.

CDR3 amino acids: CASSIPGDTQYF. DNA for the CDR3: TGTGCCAGCAGCATCCCAGGGGATACGCAGTATTTT. V is TRBV7-3 and J is TRBJ2-3; D is possibly TRBD1 (5 bases). Trimming pared 5 bases from V and 6 bases from J, leaving 9 bases between. This CDR3 contains 12 residues. The germline V gene encodes CDR1 SGHTA and CDR2 FQGTGA.

This sequence joins TRBV5-1 and TRBJ2-3; D gene uncertain. Germline values: CDR1 SGHRS, CDR2 YFSETQ. The CDR3 has 14 amino acids. Between the trimmed V and J ends, which lost 6 bases and 1 base, there was a span of 12 bases. For the CDR3, the DNA is TGCGCCAGCATAGACCAGCGAGGCACAGATACGCAGTATTTT. It yields the protein CASIDQRGTDTQYF.